The entry that follows covers one T cell receptor beta chain sequence. It lacks a known antigen. Qualities for individual bases were not recorded, and no much larger clone is one base off. To be included, a participant needed at least one PBMC sample from before ART initiation plus at least two post-ART samples. All participants with HIV were treated in the United States of America. Cryopreserved samples of about 0.9-11 million PBMC were thawed and washed before DNA extraction. At the time of the earliest PBMC sample for each participant with HIV, ages ranged from roughly 23 to 60 years. PBMC samples were contributed by each participant from 1-4 timepoints before ART initiation and 2-8 timepoints after ART initiation, with a median of 7 samples. For every participant, serial HIV viral load, CD4+ T-cell count, ART history and demographic data were obtained. Genomic DNA was extracted from unsorted PBMC with a Qiagen kit on a QIAcube, with processing performed in batches of 12 samples.

These data belong to a study of long-term antiretroviral therapy in people with HIV (dated by TCRdb to 2022 to 2024). General notes on the study: The earliest samples were collected roughly a decade before the 2015 WHO recommendation for immediate ART, at a time when ART was usually postponed until CD4 counts fell. This retrospective serial study examined whether starting ART and sustained HIV suppression were associated with changes in the composition and diversity of the TRB repertoire in peripheral blood. Test extractions of a monoclonal T-cell line alongside some 36 polyclonal samples showed no cross-contamination during QIAcube processing. Of the roughly 31 participants with HIV, roughly 10 were female. From some 28 adults with confirmed HIV infection, the cohort provided under 250 cryopreserved PBMC samples, gathered serially across a mean of around six years (range 1-12). The investigation overall reported the following: Compared with controls, HIV repertoires had narrower CDR3 length ranges, and the network structure pointed to an antigen-experienced repertoire that shifted only slightly toward naive after ART. Because PBMC availability was limited, only the TCR beta chain was sequenced, with no alpha chain pairing. Inferences about post-ART repertoire changes were limited because no data were available on ART adherence, viral resistance or therapy changes. Unsorted PBMC were profiled instead of sorted CD4+ and CD8+ T cells because pre-ART samples had limited cell numbers. The repertoire was dominated across all time points by expanded TRB clones identified before ART initiation, although this dominance was seen to fluctuate and to decrease in many PLHIV after ART. ART initiation was associated with a significant increase in TRB diversity, but diversity stayed significantly below transplant donor controls even after long-term ART. The samples were dated from 2004 to 2017, and the ART regimens that were used may be less effective than current ART regimens.

Sequencing of the TRB variable region was done with the immunoSEQ hsTCRB v3.0 assay at survey level resolution. The target sequencing depth for TRB was roughly 35,000-55,000 T-cell genomes per sample. Pooled TRB libraries were sequenced on an Illumina MiSeq with a v3 150-cycle kit. Regarding the original processing steps: Repertoire analysis was run in R within a reproducible Nextflow workflow that covered QC, data transformation and analysis. Custom analyses were implemented in LymphoSeq2, an R package for AIRR-Seq data exploration. A handful of samples that produced fewer than 5000 total TRB sequences were removed, so fewer than 200 HIV repertoires were analyzed. Among the 180 or so HIV repertoires that were kept, 59 were collected before ART initiation and about 130 were collected after ART initiation. Repertoires were downsampled to 5000 TRB nucleotide sequences, with summary statistics averaged over 100 downsampling iterations. The analysis kept only TRB sequences whose CDR3 regions were at least seven amino acids long. Two measures captured diversity: a Shannon entropy-derived clonality score and the Gini coefficient. In the repertoire networks, any two of the top 5000 CDR3 amino acid sequences were linked whenever the two sequences differed by an edit distance of one. For TRB CDR3 amino acid sequences, GLIPH2 was used to predict antigen specificity groups and MHC restriction. Known CMV, EBV, HIV or tissue antigen associations were flagged by matching CDR3 amino acid sequences against VDJdb and McPAS-TCR. Pre-ART, post-ART and control groups were compared with Wilcoxon signed-rank tests and Holm-Bonferroni correction. TCRdb's version of the immuneACCESS table is confined to in-frame rearrangements and falls short of the full clone set. An unresolved V gene accounts for under half of the shortfall where checked; the remainder is of unknown origin. The V and J calls and the clone size are those of that table, but D and trimming were determined from the DNA. This sample holds about 27,000 clones; 80% to 90% were observed only once. The ten largest clones take up more than 7.5% of the sample.

Reading from cysteine to phenylalanine, the CDR3 counts 16 amino acids. Of all the DNA, just the CDR3 is kept, 48 bases in frame from base 1. Trimming takes 0 bases from V and 5 bases from J, and the germline ends sit 16 bases apart. From the germline V gene, CDR1 is SGDLS and CDR2 is YYNGEE. The chain is assembled from TRBV9 and TRBJ2-3; no D gene can be assigned with confidence. This TCR was sampled from a man aged 35 to 55 with HIV. The sample consisted of unsorted PBMCs, taken 3 years after starting antiretroviral therapy. The DNA is TGTGCCAGCAGCGTAGCTCCCCTTCAAGTAGGAGATACGCAGTATTTT. This translates into CASSVAPLQVGDTQYF.